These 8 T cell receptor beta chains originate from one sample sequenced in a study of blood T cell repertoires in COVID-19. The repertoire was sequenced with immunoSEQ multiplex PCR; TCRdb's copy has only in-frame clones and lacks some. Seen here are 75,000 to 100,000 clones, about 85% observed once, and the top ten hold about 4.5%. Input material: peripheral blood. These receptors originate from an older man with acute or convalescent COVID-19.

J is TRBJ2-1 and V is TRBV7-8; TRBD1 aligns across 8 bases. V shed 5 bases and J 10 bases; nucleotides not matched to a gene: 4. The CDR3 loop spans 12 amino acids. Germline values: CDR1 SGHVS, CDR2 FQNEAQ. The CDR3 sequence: CASSIDRGEQFF. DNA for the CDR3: TGTGCCAGCAGCATCGACAGGGGCGAGCAGTTCTTC.

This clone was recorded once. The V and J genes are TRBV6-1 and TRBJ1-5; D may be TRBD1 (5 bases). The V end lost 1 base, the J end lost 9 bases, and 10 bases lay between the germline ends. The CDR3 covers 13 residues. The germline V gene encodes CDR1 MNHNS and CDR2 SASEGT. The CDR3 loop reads CASSEGLTAPQHF. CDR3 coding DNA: TGTGCCAGCAGTGAAGGCTTGACAGCGCCCCAGCATTTT.

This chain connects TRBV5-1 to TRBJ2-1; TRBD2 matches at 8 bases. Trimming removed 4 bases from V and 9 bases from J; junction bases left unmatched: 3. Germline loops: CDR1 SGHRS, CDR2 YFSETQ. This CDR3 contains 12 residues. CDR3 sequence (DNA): TGCGCCAGCAGCCTAACTAGCGGTGAGCAGTTCTTC. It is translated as CASSLTSGEQFF.

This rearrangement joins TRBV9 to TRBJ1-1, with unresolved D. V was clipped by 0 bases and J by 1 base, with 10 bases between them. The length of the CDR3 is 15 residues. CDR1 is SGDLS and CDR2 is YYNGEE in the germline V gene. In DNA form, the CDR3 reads TGTGCCAGCAGCGTAGGTCCGGGGTCGAACACTGAAGCTTTCTTT. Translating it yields CASSVGPGSNTEAFF.

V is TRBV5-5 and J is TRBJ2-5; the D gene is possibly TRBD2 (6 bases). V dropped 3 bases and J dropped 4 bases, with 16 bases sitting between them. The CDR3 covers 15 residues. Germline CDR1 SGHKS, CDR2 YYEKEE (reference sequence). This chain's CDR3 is CASSWDWAWGETQYF. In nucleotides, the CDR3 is TGTGCCAGCAGCTGGGACTGGGCCTGGGGAGAGACCCAGTACTTC.

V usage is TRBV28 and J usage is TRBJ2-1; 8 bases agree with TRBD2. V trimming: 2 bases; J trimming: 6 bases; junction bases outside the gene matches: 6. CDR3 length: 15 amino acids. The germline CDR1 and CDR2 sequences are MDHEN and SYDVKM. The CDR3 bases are TGTGCCAGCAGTTTAAATCGGGGGGGTATCAATGAGCAGTTCTTC. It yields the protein CASSLNRGGINEQFF.

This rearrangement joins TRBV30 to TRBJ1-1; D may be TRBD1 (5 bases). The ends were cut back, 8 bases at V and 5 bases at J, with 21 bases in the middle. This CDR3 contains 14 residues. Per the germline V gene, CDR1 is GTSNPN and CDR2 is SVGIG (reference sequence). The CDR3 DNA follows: TGTGCCCTAGATGGGACTTACGGGTGGACTGAAGCTTTCTTT. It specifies CALDGTYGWTEAFF.

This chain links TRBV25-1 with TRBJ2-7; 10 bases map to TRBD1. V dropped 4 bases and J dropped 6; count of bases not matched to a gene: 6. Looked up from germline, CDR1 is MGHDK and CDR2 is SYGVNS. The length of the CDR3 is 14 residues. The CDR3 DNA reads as TGTGCCAGCAGTGCTCTTGGGACAGGGGCCGAGCAGTACTTC. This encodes CASSALGTGAEQYF.